These 30 T cell receptor beta chains were sequenced from one sample in a study of T cell repertoires in cytomegalovirus infection. The antigens of these receptors remain unknown. TCRdb itself ran the reads through MiXCR, one entry per CDR3 protein. The sample includes some 500,000 distinct CDR3 sequences, around 35% seen only once; the top ten take roughly a sixth. The material was cultured PBMCs, obtained from culture after CMV antigen stimulation. Receptors originate from a human donor in good health (CMV status not recorded). Some clones in this sample may be carry-over from other donors' samples.

The chain is built from TRBV10-3 and TRBJ2-5; 9 positions agree with TRBD1. The J segment lost 4 bases and the V segment lost 6 bases, leaving 3 bases of the junction unmatched. The CDR3 runs to 13 residues. Per germline, CDR1 ENHRY and CDR2 SYGVKD. Here the CDR3 reads CAIRGQGGETQYF. In nucleotides, the CDR3 is TGTGCCATCAGGGGACAGGGAGGAGAGACCCAGTACTTC.

The CDR3 sequence: CASSSRQGEVGGYTF. The CDR3 DNA is TGTGCCAGCAGCTCTAGACAGGGGGAAGTTGGTGGCTACACCTTC. This chain uses TRBV7-8 with TRBJ1-2, with 9 bases fitting TRBD1. Germline V gene sequence: CDR1 SGHVS, CDR2 FQNEAQ. The CDR3 totals 15 residues. V was pared by 4 bases and J by 7 bases, with 10 bases of the junction left unmatched.

In this sample, this clonotype turned up a few times. The chain joins TRBV2 to TRBJ1-6; the match to TRBD1 covers 9 bases. The CDR3 runs to 16 residues. Trimming removed 1 base from V and 10 bases from J; junction bases left unmatched: 8. CDR1 and CDR2 (germline): SNHLY, FYNNEI. The DNA for the CDR3 is TGTGCCAGCAGTGAAGGCCCCCGGGACAGGGACTCACCCCTCCACTTT. Protein product: CASSEGPRDRDSPLHF.

This clonotype was seen a few times. The J gene is TRBJ2-4, the V gene TRBV2; tentative D call: TRBD1 (5 bases). Trimming cost V 5 bases and J 5 bases, with 16 bases left between them. The CDR3 covers 15 residues. Germline V CDR1 and CDR2: SNHLY, FYNNEI. For the CDR3, the DNA is TGTGCCAGCAGTTTTGAGGCGCAGGGTCAAAACATTCAGTACTTC. It translates to CASSFEAQGQNIQYF.

At least ten counts were recorded for this clonotype. J is TRBJ1-5 and V is TRBV7-2; 7 nucleotides line up with TRBD1. Germline V gene lookup returns CDR1 SGHTA and CDR2 FQGNSA. This CDR3 has 13 residues. J lost 5 bases, V lost 9 bases, and 7 bases had no gene match. The CDR3 reads CASSPTGDQPQHF. In nucleotides, the CDR3 is TGTGCCAGTAGCCCTACAGGGGATCAGCCCCAGCATTTT.

The chain couples TRBV7-2 to TRBJ2-7, with D perhaps given as TRBD1 or TRBD2 (7 bases each). The V gene lost 5 bases and the J gene lost 7 bases, with 21 bases spanning the gap. The germline V gene has CDR1 SGHTA and CDR2 FQGNSA. The CDR3 contains 15 residues. The CDR3 DNA is TGTGCCAGCAGCCCAAATGGGGGCAGGGGGGGAGAGCAGTACTTC. This gives the protein CASSPNGGRGGEQYF.

The chain is built from TRBV19 and TRBJ2-1; 10 nucleotides line up with TRBD2. The V segment lost 5 bases and the J segment 1 base; nucleotides outside the gene matches: 8. This CDR3 region has 17 residues. Per germline, CDR1 LNHDA and CDR2 SQIVND (reference sequence). CDR3 residues: CASSHPTSGWSYNEQFF. For the CDR3, the DNA is TGTGCCAGTAGTCACCCGACTAGCGGGTGGTCCTACAATGAGCAGTTCTTC.

The chain has TRBV2 and TRBJ1-1, with D hard to call. CDR3 length: 17 amino acids. The germline gives CDR1 SNHLY, CDR2 FYNNEI. Between the trimmed V and J ends, which lost 3 bases and 3 bases, there was a span of 20 bases. The CDR3 DNA reads as TGTGCCAGCAGTGACCTCACATCATCCAAGGTGGACACTGAAGCTTTCTTT. This codes for CASSDLTSSKVDTEAFF.

In this sample, this clonotype turned up many times. The chain has TRBV7-2 and TRBJ1-5, with D possibly matching TRBD1 (6 bases). Trimming removed 5 bases from V and 0 bases from J, with 14 bases in between. CDR3 size: 16 residues. CDR1 and CDR2 from the germline V gene are SGHTA and FQGNSA. The DNA for the CDR3 is TGTGCCAGCAGCCCACCGACAGGCGCTAGCAATCAGCCCCAGCATTTT. Its translation: CASSPPTGASNQPQHF.

The rearrangement links TRBV29-1 to TRBJ1-1, with D possibly being TRBD1 (5 bases). CDR1 and CDR2 from the germline V gene are SQVTM and ANQGSEA. CDR3 length: 10 amino acids. The germline V and J ends were trimmed by 7 bases and 8 bases, with 11 bases remaining between them. The CDR3 spells CSAGTPEAFF. The CDR3 DNA is TGCAGCGCCGGGACCCCGGAAGCTTTCTTT.

The CDR3 protein is CASSPTMGETQYF. DNA for the CDR3: TGTGCCAGCAGCCCTACAATGGGGGAGACCCAGTACTTC. V usage is TRBV7-2 and J usage is TRBJ2-5, with D unclear. The length of the CDR3 is 13 residues. Trimming took off 5 bases at V and 5 bases at J, with 12 bases between the two ends. In germline, CDR1 is SGHTA, CDR2 FQGNSA.

This clonotype was seen more than once but under ten times. This chain joins TRBV7-8 and TRBJ2-7; D gene ambiguous. Germline V lookup: CDR1 SGHVS, CDR2 FQNEAQ. The CDR3 spans 14 residues. V was pared by 4 bases and J by 3 bases, with 13 bases between. This CDR3 is CASSYSSNRYEQYF. The CDR3 DNA is TGTGCCAGCAGCTATTCGTCGAACCGCTACGAGCAGTACTTC.

In its sample, this clonotype was seen many times. This chain connects TRBV7-2 to TRBJ2-5, with D tentatively TRBD1 (7 bases). Germline-derived CDR1 and CDR2 are SGHTA and FQGNSA. CDR3 length equals 15 residues. V lost 5 bases and J 2 bases, leaving 15 bases between the germline ends. The DNA for the CDR3 is TGTGCCAGCAGCGGGGGGACAGCTTCTCAAGAGACCCAGTACTTC. It translates to CASSGGTASQETQYF.

V usage is TRBV20-1 and J usage is TRBJ2-3; TRBD2 matches 8 bases. V shed 2 bases, J shed 0 bases, and the junction held 7 bases outside the gene matches. The CDR3 extends over 16 amino acids. In germline, CDR1 is DFQATT, CDR2 SNEGSKA (reference sequence). The DNA for the CDR3 is TGCAGTGCTAGAAGGGCTAGCGGGTTGAGCACAGATACGCAGTATTTT. Amino acids: CSARRASGLSTDTQYF.

V usage is TRBV20-1 and J usage is TRBJ2-5; D not certain. This CDR3 spans 13 amino acids. The ends were cut back, 0 bases at V and 8 bases at J, with 13 bases in the middle. In germline, CDR1 is DFQATT, CDR2 SNEGSKA (reference sequence). CDR3 loop: CSARDFGSGTQYF. CDR3 nucleotides: TGCAGTGCTAGAGATTTTGGCTCCGGCACCCAGTACTTC.

V gene TRBV6-1 combines with J gene TRBJ2-2, with 9 bases identical to TRBD2. Losses at the gene ends were 5 bases for V and 1 base for J; bases not matched to a gene: 2. The CDR3 has 15 amino acids. The germline V gene encodes CDR1 MNHNS and CDR2 SASEGT. In DNA, the CDR3 is TGTGCCAGCAGTCGGACTAGCGTGAACACCGGGGAGCTGTTTTTT. It yields the protein CASSRTSVNTGELFF.

This clonotype was picked up a small number of times. A read error is possible here, since a much larger clone lies one base away. The CDR3 spells CASSRTSGSKDTQYF. The CDR3 DNA follows: TGTGCCAGCAGCCGGACTAGCGGGAGTAAAGATACGCAGTATTTT. V gene TRBV7-6 combines with J gene TRBJ2-3, with 13 bases aligning to TRBD2. Germline V lookup: CDR1 SGHVS, CDR2 FNYEAQ. Trimming removed 5 bases from V and 5 bases from J; junction bases left unmatched: 4. The CDR3 runs to 15 residues.

The chain couples TRBV7-9 to TRBJ2-7, with D tentatively TRBD1 or TRBD2 (5 bases each). V was trimmed by 0 bases and J by 5 bases, leaving 14 bases between them. Germline assignment: CDR1 SEHNR and CDR2 FQNEAQ (reference sequence). The CDR3 runs 15 residues. CDR3 DNA sequence: TGTGCCAGCAGCTTAGCGCAGGGCGTGGGGGACGAGCAGTACTTC. Protein product: CASSLAQGVGDEQYF.

The CDR3 DNA reads TGCGCCAGCAGCCCTGACGGTAGGACTGGAAACACCATATATTTT. Its translation: CASSPDGRTGNTIYF. The chain carries TRBV5-1 and TRBJ1-3; D gene ambiguous. The CDR3 length is 15 residues. V was pared by 4 bases and J by 2 bases, with 13 bases between. Per the germline V gene, CDR1 is SGHRS and CDR2 is YFSETQ.

The chain links TRBV4-3 to TRBJ1-6; D gene unclear. V gave up 1 base and J gave up 5 bases, with 6 bases separating them. Germline loops: CDR1 LGHNA, CDR2 YSLEER. This CDR3 is built from 14 residues. CDR3 DNA: TGCGCCAGCAGCCAAGGCAACGATAATTCACCCCTCCACTTT. Amino acids: CASSQGNDNSPLHF.

This clonotype was found many times. This may be a read error, as it is one base from a much larger clone. This chain connects TRBV7-2 to TRBJ1-1; no clear D gene. Germline V gene sequence: CDR1 SGHTA, CDR2 FQGNSA. The CDR3 totals 12 residues. Trimming took off 2 bases at V and 2 bases at J, with 3 bases between the two ends. The DNA of the CDR3 is TGTGCCAGCAGCTTAAAAAACACTGAAGCTTTCTTT. Its translation is CASSLKNTEAFF.

The chain is built from TRBV19 and TRBJ1-6; D is ambiguous. The CDR3 extends over 16 amino acids. The germline CDR1 and CDR2 sequences are LNHDA and SQIVND (reference sequence). Trimming took 8 bases from V and 0 from J, leaving 14 bases between them. Here the CDR3 DNA reads TGTGCCAGTCACCACGGACGGAGCTCCTATAATTCACCCCTCCACTTT. As protein: CASHHGRSSYNSPLHF.

The chain joins TRBV24-1 to TRBJ2-5; TRBD2 aligns across 8 bases. Germline CDR1 is KGHDR and CDR2 is SFDVKD. This CDR3 contains 15 residues. After removal of 3 bases from V and 5 bases from J, the junction contained 7 bases not matched to a gene. CDR3 bases: TGTGCCACCAGTGATCCAGCGGGAGTGGGGGAGACCCAGTACTTC. Amino acid sequence: CATSDPAGVGETQYF.

This clonotype was recorded many times. This chain uses TRBV28 with TRBJ1-2, with unresolved D. This CDR3 contains 12 residues. Germline V CDR1 and CDR2: MDHEN, SYDVKM. Between the trimmed V and J ends, which lost 6 bases and 14 bases, there was a span of 19 bases. This CDR3 is CASSPLISNYTF. In DNA form, the CDR3 reads TGTGCCAGCAGCCCATTGATCTCGAATTATACCTTC.

The chain has TRBV4-3 and TRBJ1-1, with D hard to call. This CDR3 region has 15 residues. The germline V gene has CDR1 LGHNA and CDR2 YSLEER. Deletions cut 0 bases from V and 5 bases from J, with 13 bases between. For the CDR3, the DNA is TGCGCCAGCAGCCAAGATCAGTCGGGGTGGACTGAAGCTTTCTTT. Translated, it gives CASSQDQSGWTEAFF.

The V call is TRBV11-2, the J call TRBJ1-2; weak D call: TRBD1 (6 bases). The CDR3 runs to 12 residues. Germline lookup yields CDR1 SGHAT and CDR2 FQNNGV. Trimming cost V 6 bases and J 7 bases, with 12 bases left between them. The CDR3 coding sequence is TGTGCCAGCAGTCGGAACAGGGCTGGCTACACCTTC. Encoded protein: CASSRNRAGYTF.

The table lists this clonotype with a few counts. This chain uses TRBV24-1 with TRBJ2-4, with 8 positions matching TRBD2. CDR1 is KGHDR, CDR2 SFDVKD, per germline. The CDR3 has 15 residues. Trimming cost V 5 bases and J 8 bases; bases outside gene matches: 10. As DNA, the CDR3 is TGTGCCACCAGTGGCGGGACTAGGCAGACGGACATTCAGTACTTC. It translates to CATSGGTRQTDIQYF.

This clonotype was counted ten times or more. The V and J genes are TRBV7-2 and TRBJ2-1; D unclear. This CDR3 has 16 amino acids. CDR1 is SGHTA, CDR2 FQGNSA, per germline. Trimming shortened V by 1 base and J by 5 bases, and 15 bases separated the two germline ends. The CDR3 is CASSLVTRMQNNEQFF. CDR3 coding DNA: TGTGCCAGCAGCTTAGTAACCAGGATGCAAAACAATGAGCAGTTCTTC.

The chain employs TRBV5-5 and TRBJ1-2; D perhaps matches TRBD1 (6 bases). CDR3 length equals 15 residues. Trimming removed 4 bases from V and 9 bases from J, with 22 bases in between. Germline-derived CDR1 and CDR2 are SGHKS and YYEKEE (reference sequence). CDR3 nucleotide sequence: TGTGCCAGCAGCACACTAGACAGGTCTTCGAGGAGCTACACCTTC. It yields the protein CASSTLDRSSRSYTF.

The chain employs TRBV18 and TRBJ1-3; no firm D call. The V end lost 2 bases, the J end lost 0 bases, and 8 bases lay between the germline ends. The CDR3 totals 15 residues. Germline loops: CDR1 KGHSH, CDR2 LQKENI. The DNA for the CDR3 is TGTGCCAGCTCACCAAACAGCGACTCTGGAAACACCATATATTTT. Translated: CASSPNSDSGNTIYF.